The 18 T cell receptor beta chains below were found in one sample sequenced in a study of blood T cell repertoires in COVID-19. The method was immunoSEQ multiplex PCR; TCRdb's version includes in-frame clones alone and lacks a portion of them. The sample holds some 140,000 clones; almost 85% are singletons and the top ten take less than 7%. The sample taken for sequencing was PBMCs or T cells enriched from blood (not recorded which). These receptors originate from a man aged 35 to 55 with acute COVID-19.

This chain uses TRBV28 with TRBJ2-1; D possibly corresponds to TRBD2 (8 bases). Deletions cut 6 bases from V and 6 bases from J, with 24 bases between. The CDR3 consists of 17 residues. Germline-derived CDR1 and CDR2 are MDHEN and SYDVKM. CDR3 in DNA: TGTGCCAGCAGGGTACACAGGGGCGGGAGGCGAGGCAATGAGCAGTTCTTC. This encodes CASRVHRGGRRGNEQFF.

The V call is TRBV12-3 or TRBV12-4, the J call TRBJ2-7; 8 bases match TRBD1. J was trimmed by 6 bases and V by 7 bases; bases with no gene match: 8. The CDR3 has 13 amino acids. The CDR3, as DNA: TGTGCCAGCACCCCGGGACAGGCGTCCGAGCAGTACTTC. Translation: CASTPGQASEQYF.

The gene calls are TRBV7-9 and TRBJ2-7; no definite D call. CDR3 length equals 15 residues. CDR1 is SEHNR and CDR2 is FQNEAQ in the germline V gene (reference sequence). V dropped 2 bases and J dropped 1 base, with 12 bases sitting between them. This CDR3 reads CASSLNSLVSYEQYF. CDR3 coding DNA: TGTGCCAGCAGCTTAAACAGCTTGGTGTCCTACGAGCAGTACTTC. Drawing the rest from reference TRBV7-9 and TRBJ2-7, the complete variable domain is DTGVSQNPRHKITKRGQNVTFRCDPISEHNRLYWYRQTLGQGPEFLTYFQNEAQLEKSRLLSDRFSAERPKGSFSTLEIQRTEQGDSAMYLCASSLNSLVSYEQYFGPGTRLTVT.

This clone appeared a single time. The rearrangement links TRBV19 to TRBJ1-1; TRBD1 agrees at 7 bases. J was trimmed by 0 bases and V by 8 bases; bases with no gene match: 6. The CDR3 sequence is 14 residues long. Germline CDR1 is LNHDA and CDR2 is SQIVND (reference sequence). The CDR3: CASALQGLNTEAFF. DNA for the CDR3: TGTGCCAGTGCCTTACAGGGGCTGAACACTGAAGCTTTCTTT.

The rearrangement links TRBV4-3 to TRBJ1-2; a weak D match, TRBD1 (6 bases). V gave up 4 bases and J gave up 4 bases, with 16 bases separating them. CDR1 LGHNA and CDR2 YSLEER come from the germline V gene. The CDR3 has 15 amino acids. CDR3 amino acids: CASSRKTGLSYGYTF. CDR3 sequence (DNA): TGCGCCAGCAGCCGCAAAACAGGGTTAAGCTATGGCTACACCTTC.

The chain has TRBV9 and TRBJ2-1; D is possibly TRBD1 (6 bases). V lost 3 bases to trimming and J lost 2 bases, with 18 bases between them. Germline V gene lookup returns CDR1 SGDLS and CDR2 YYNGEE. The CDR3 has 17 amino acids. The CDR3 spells CASSALLQGKPYNEQFF. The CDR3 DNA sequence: TGTGCCAGCAGCGCACTTCTACAGGGCAAACCCTACAATGAGCAGTTCTTC.

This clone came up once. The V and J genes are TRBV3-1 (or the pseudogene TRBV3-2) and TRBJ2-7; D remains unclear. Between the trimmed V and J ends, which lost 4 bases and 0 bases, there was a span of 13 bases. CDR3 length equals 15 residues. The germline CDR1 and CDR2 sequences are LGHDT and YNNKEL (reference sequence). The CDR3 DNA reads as TGTGCCAGCAGCCTCCGGCGCGACTTCTCCTACGAGCAGTACTTC. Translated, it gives CASSLRRDFSYEQYF.

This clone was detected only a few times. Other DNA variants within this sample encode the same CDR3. The CDR3: CASSLGAGAYEQYF. Here the CDR3 DNA reads TGTGCCAGCAGCTTAGGGGCGGGGGCCTACGAGCAGTACTTC. V and J are TRBV7-2 and TRBJ2-7, with 7 bases identical to TRBD2. Trimming took 1 base from V and 2 from J; bases not matched to a gene: 2. CDR3 length: 14 amino acids. Germline V lookup: CDR1 SGHTA, CDR2 FQGNSA.

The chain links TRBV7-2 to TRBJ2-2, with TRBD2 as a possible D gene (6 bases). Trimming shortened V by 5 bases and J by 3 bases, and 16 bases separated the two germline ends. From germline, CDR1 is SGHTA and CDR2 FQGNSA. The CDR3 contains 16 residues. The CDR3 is CASSPREDGYTGELFF. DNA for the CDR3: TGTGCCAGCAGCCCAAGGGAGGATGGTTACACCGGGGAGCTGTTTTTT.

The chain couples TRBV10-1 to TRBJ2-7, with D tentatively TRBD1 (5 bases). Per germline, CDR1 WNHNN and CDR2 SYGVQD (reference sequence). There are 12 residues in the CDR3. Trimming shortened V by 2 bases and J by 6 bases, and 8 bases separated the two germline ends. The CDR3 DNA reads TGCGCCAGCAGTGAGACAGGTGGCGAGCAGTACTTC. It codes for CASSETGGEQYF.

Here the CDR3 DNA reads TGTGCCAGCTCCTCGGGACAGTACAATGAGCAGTTCTTC. It codes for CASSSGQYNEQFF. The chain is built from TRBV12-3 or TRBV12-4 and TRBJ2-1; 7 bases line up with TRBD1. This CDR3 contains 13 residues. The V gene end was trimmed by 8 bases and the J gene end by 4 bases; junction bases not matched to a gene: 5.

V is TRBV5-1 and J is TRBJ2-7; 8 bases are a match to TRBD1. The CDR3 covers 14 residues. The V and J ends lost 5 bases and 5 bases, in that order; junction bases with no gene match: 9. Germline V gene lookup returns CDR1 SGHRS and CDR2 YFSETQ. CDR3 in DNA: TGCGCCAGCAGGCCCACAGGGGGTCAGAACGAGCAGTACTTC. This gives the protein CASRPTGGQNEQYF.

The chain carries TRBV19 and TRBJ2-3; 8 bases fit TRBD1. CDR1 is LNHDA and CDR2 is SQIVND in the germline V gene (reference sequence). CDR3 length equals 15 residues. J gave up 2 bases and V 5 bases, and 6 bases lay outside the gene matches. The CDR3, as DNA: TGTGCCAGTAGTCCAGACAGGGGCGACACAGATACGCAGTATTTT. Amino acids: CASSPDRGDTDTQYF.

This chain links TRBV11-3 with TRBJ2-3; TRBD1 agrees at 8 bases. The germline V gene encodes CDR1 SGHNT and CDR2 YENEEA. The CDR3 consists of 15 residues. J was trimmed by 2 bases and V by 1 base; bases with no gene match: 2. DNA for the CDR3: TGTGCCAGCAGCTTAGGGACAGGGAACACAGATACGCAGTATTTT. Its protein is CASSLGTGNTDTQYF.

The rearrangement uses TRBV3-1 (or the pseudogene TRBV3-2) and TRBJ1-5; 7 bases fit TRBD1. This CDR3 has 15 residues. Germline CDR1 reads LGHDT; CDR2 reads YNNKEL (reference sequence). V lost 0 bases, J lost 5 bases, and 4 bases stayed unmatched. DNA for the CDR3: TGTGCCAGCAGCCAAGACGCCAGGGGGGATCAGCCCCAGCATTTT. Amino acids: CASSQDARGDQPQHF.

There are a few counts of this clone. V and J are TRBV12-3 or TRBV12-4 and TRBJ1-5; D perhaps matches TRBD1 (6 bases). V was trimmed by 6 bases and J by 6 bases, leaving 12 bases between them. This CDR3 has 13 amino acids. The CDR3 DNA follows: TGTGCCAGCAGGGGGGGGCGGACTCAGCCCCAGCATTTT. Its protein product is CASRGGRTQPQHF.

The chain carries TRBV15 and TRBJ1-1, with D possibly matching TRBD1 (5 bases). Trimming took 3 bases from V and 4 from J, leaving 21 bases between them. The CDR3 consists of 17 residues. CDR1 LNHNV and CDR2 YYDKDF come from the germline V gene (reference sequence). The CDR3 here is CATSSPEQEGRITEAFF. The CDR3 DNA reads TGTGCCACCAGCAGTCCCGAACAAGAGGGGAGGATCACTGAAGCTTTCTTT.

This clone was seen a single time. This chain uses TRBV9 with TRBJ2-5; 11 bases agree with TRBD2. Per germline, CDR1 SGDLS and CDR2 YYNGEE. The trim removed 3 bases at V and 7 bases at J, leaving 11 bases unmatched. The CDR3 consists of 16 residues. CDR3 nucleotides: TGTGCCAGCAGCGCCCAGACTAGCGGGGTCCTGGGGACCCAGTACTTC. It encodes CASSAQTSGVLGTQYF.